The 24 T cell receptor beta chains reported below all come from one sample, sequenced in a study of vaccination and CD4 T cells after COVID-19. These receptors' antigens are unknown. At the Johns Hopkins FTIC core, DNA taken from cultured CD4+ T cells was sequenced by way of the Oncomine TCR Beta short-read assay. From CD4+ T cells that had been cultured, genomic DNA was extracted. TCRdb called the PCR reads again in MiXCR, with one record for every CDR3 protein. This sample has approximately 11,000 distinct CDR3 sequences, with roughly 32% found just once. Treatment denoted: roughly 10-day PBMC culture with coronavirus spike peptide pools or control peptides (ViraFEST assay). Before the COVID-19 pandemic (2011-2018), CD4+ T cells were obtained from the unexposed donor. The sequencing sample was made of CD4+ T cells from blood, cultured in vitro. The receptor set was obtained from a human donor in good health.

This clonotype appeared a few times. This chain joins TRBV27 and TRBJ2-1, with TRBD2 identical over 9 bases. CDR3 size: 15 residues. Per germline, CDR1 MNHEY and CDR2 SMNVEV (reference sequence). J was trimmed by 5 bases and V by 7 bases; bases with no gene match: 9. The DNA for the CDR3 is TGTGCCAGCACCTATGGGGCGGGAGGGCACAATGAGCAGTTCTTC. Its protein is CASTYGAGGHNEQFF.

The rearrangement joins TRBV25-1 to TRBJ1-1, with D possibly matching TRBD1 (6 bases). The germline CDR1 and CDR2 sequences are MGHDK and SYGVNS. The CDR3 contains 13 residues. The V and J ends lost 6 bases and 12 bases respectively, with 20 bases between them. Written as DNA, the CDR3 is TGTGCCAGCAGCCCAATTTGGAGGGGGAGGTCTTTCTTT. Protein: CASSPIWRGRSFF.

This clonotype has just one count. The CDR3 coding sequence is TGCGCCAGCAGCTTGAGTGTAGGATACACAGATACGCAGTATTTT. Its protein is CASSLSVGYTDTQYF. This chain links TRBV5-1 with TRBJ2-3; no definite D call. The CDR3 spans 15 residues. Per germline, CDR1 SGHRS and CDR2 YFSETQ. V shed 1 base and J shed 2 bases, with 11 bases lying between them. Together with reference TRBV5-1 and TRBJ2-3, the CDR3 gives the full variable domain: KAGVTQTPRYLIKTRGQQVTLSCSPISGHRSVSWYQQTPGQGLQFLFEYFSETQRNKGNFPGRFSGRQFSNSRSEMNVSTLELGDSALYLCASSLSVGYTDTQYFGPGTRLTVL.

J is TRBJ2-5 and V is TRBV19; D may be TRBD2 (6 bases). V shed 5 bases and J shed 5 bases, with 9 bases lying between them. The CDR3 loop spans 12 amino acids. Germline V CDR1 and CDR2: LNHDA, SQIVND (reference sequence). The CDR3 DNA follows: TGTGCCAGTAGTCTCCGGGGGGAGACCCAGTACTTC. Protein: CASSLRGETQYF.

This clonotype was recorded a few times. The rearrangement joins TRBV28 to TRBJ2-3; 11 bases map to TRBD2. The CDR3 extends over 16 amino acids. J lost 6 bases, V lost 7 bases, and 12 bases had no gene match. Looked up from germline, CDR1 is MDHEN and CDR2 is SYDVKM. CDR3 loop: CASTPGGLAGGDTQYF. Here the CDR3 DNA reads TGTGCCAGCACCCCTGGGGGTCTAGCGGGAGGTGATACGCAGTATTTT.

This clonotype has a handful of counts. Its ends do not fully match the called genes, so a read error is possible. This chain uses TRBV7-7 with TRBJ2-5, with 9 bases that match TRBD1. Germline-derived CDR1 and CDR2 are SSHAT and FNYEAQ (reference sequence). CDR3 size: 15 residues. The CDR3 loop reads CASSYGTGTQETQYF. The CDR3 nucleotides read TGTGCTAGCAGCTACGGGACAGGGACACAAGAGACCCAGTACTTC.

The table lists this clonotype with a few counts. The V and J genes are TRBV6-1 and TRBJ1-5; perhaps TRBD1 as D (5 bases). Germline-derived CDR1 and CDR2 are MNHNS and SASEGT. Trimming pared 7 bases from V and 4 bases from J, leaving 20 bases between. There are 16 residues in the CDR3. The CDR3 protein is CASMPRDGGGNQPQHF. As DNA, the CDR3 is TGTGCCAGCATGCCCCGGGACGGAGGAGGTAATCAGCCCCAGCATTTT.

This clonotype has more than one count but fewer than ten. The chain links TRBV20-1 to TRBJ1-5; tentative D call: TRBD1 (5 bases). V gave up 1 base and J gave up 7 bases, with 20 bases separating them. CDR3 length: 16 amino acids. CDR1 DFQATT and CDR2 SNEGSKA come from the germline V gene (reference sequence). CDR3 DNA: TGCAGTGCTAGAGTCGGTGGCAGGGCCTACAGGCAGCCCCAGCATTTT. Translated: CSARVGGRAYRQPQHF.

V usage is TRBV20-1 and J usage is TRBJ1-4, with a weak D call TRBD1 (5 bases). Deletions cut 0 bases from V and 4 bases from J, with 12 bases between. CDR1 is DFQATT, CDR2 SNEGSKA, per germline (reference sequence). The CDR3 extends over 15 amino acids. The CDR3 spells CSARDPGALNEKLFF. The CDR3 bases are TGCAGTGCTAGAGATCCCGGGGCCCTTAATGAAAAACTGTTTTTT.

The J gene is TRBJ2-3, the V gene TRBV24-1; 7 nucleotides agree with TRBD1. The length of the CDR3 is 17 residues. In germline, CDR1 is KGHDR, CDR2 SFDVKD. With 1 base clipped from V and 0 bases from J, the junction kept 6 bases outside the gene matches. CDR3 sequence: CATSDFWDSSSTDTQYF. Here the CDR3 DNA reads TGTGCCACCAGTGATTTTTGGGACAGTAGCAGCACAGATACGCAGTATTTT.

In its sample, this clonotype ranks as large (0.1 to 1%). A read error may account for a junction end that differs from germline. This chain links TRBV7-7 with TRBJ2-1; D remains unclear. The CDR3 has 13 residues. From germline, CDR1 is SSHAT and CDR2 FNYEAQ (reference sequence). CDR3: CASSFRAYNEQFF. CDR3 nucleotide sequence: TGTGCTAGCAGCTTTCGGGCTTACAATGAGCAGTTCTTC.

The J gene is TRBJ2-1, the V gene TRBV5-1; D is unclear. Looked up from germline, CDR1 is SGHRS and CDR2 is YFSETQ. Trimming left V 4 bases short and J 8 bases short, with 10 bases between. CDR3 size: 12 residues. This CDR3 reads CASSVAWDEQFF. DNA for the CDR3: TGCGCCAGCAGCGTGGCCTGGGATGAGCAGTTCTTC.

This sequence joins TRBV28 and TRBJ1-5; D is unresolved. Per germline, CDR1 MDHEN and CDR2 SYDVKM. The CDR3 runs to 13 residues. Trimming stripped 7 bases from V and 7 bases from J, with 14 bases between. For the CDR3, the DNA is TGTGCCAGCACTGAGGGTGGCGACCAGCCCCAGCATTTT. It is translated as CASTEGGDQPQHF. Complete variable domain (other parts from reference TRBV28 and TRBJ1-5): DVKVTQSSRYLVKRTGEKVFLECVQDMDHENMFWYRQDPGLGLRLIYFSYDVKMKEKGDIPEGYSVSREKKERFSLILESASTNQTSMYLCASTEGGDQPQHFGDGTRLSIL.

V gene TRBV20-1 combines with J gene TRBJ1-2; TRBD1 agrees at 7 bases. Germline CDR1 DFQATT, CDR2 SNEGSKA (reference sequence). The CDR3 extends over 18 amino acids. Trimming took 4 bases from V and 0 from J; bases not matched to a gene: 17. CDR3 in amino acids: CSANFPSRDSKSNYGYTF. The DNA of the CDR3 is TGCAGTGCTAATTTCCCGTCGAGGGACAGCAAGTCTAACTATGGCTACACCTTC.

The chain combines TRBV5-1 with TRBJ2-7; TRBD2 is a possible D gene (6 bases). Germline CDR1 SGHRS, CDR2 YFSETQ. V was pared by 4 bases and J by 0 bases, with 11 bases between. The CDR3 runs to 14 residues. This CDR3 reads CASSRDWASYEQYF. The CDR3 DNA sequence: TGCGCCAGCAGCCGGGACTGGGCCTCCTACGAGCAGTACTTC. Based on the CDR3 plus reference TRBV5-1 and TRBJ2-7, the full variable domain is KAGVTQTPRYLIKTRGQQVTLSCSPISGHRSVSWYQQTPGQGLQFLFEYFSETQRNKGNFPGRFSGRQFSNSRSEMNVSTLELGDSALYLCASSRDWASYEQYFGPGTRLTVT.

This clonotype appeared a few times. This sequence joins TRBV20-1 and TRBJ2-7; TRBD2 agrees at 9 bases. V trimming: 2 bases; J trimming: 6 bases; junction bases outside the gene matches: 8. Germline assignment: CDR1 DFQATT and CDR2 SNEGSKA (reference sequence). This CDR3 is built from 14 residues. The CDR3 bases are TGCAGTGCTAGAATAGCGGGAGCTCCCTTCGAGCAGTACTTC. Its protein product is CSARIAGAPFEQYF.

Only a few counts were recorded for this clonotype. V gene TRBV20-1 combines with J gene TRBJ2-5; 9 bases fit TRBD2. Germline loops: CDR1 DFQATT, CDR2 SNEGSKA (reference sequence). J was trimmed by 1 base and V by 5 bases; bases with no gene match: 14. The length of the CDR3 is 17 residues. In nucleotides, the CDR3 is TGCAGTGCTCTAATATCGACGGTAGCGGGAGCCCAAGAGACCCAGTACTTC. Translating gives CSALISTVAGAQETQYF.

This sequence joins TRBV29-1 and TRBJ2-5; D possibly corresponds to TRBD1 (6 bases). Germline lookup yields CDR1 SQVTM and CDR2 ANQGSEA. Trimming pared 5 bases from V and 7 bases from J, leaving 23 bases between. The CDR3 is 15 amino acids. The CDR3, as DNA: TGCAGCGTTCGAAAGGGGCAGGGGCCAAGGGGGACCCAGTACTTC. It translates to CSVRKGQGPRGTQYF. The variable domain in full, completed from reference TRBV29-1 and TRBJ2-5, reads SAVISQKPSRDICQRGTSLTIQCQVDSQVTMMFWYRQQPGQSLTLIATANQGSEATYESGFVIDKFPISRPNLTFSTLTVSNMSPEDSSIYLCSVRKGQGPRGTQYFGPGTRLLVL.

Comments on this clonotype: One end of the junction does not line up with germline, which may come from a read error. The V and J genes are TRBV7-7 and TRBJ2-7; 7 nucleotides align to TRBD1. CDR1 is SSHAT, CDR2 FNYEAQ, per germline (reference sequence). CDR3 length: 13 amino acids. The CDR3 DNA is TGTGCTAGCAGCGCTGACAGGGTAGGCGAGCAGTACTTC. Its translation: CASSADRVGEQYF.

The chain carries TRBV6-2 or TRBV6-3 and TRBJ2-7; D is possibly TRBD1 or TRBD2 (6 bases each). The ends were cut back, 4 bases at V and 2 bases at J, with 9 bases in the middle. Germline assignment: CDR1 MNHEY and CDR2 SVGEGT. CDR3 length equals 13 residues. CDR3 nucleotides: TGTGCCAGCAGTTCCGGGGGCCCCTACGAGCAGTACTTC. It codes for CASSSGGPYEQYF.

The CDR3 coding sequence is TGTGCCAGCAGCCCCAGGGAAATGAACACTGAAGCTTTCTTT. Residues: CASSPREMNTEAFF. This rearrangement joins TRBV28 to TRBJ1-1; TRBD1 is a possible D gene (5 bases). The CDR3 contains 14 residues. V was trimmed by 6 bases and J by 0 bases, leaving 11 bases between them. Germline CDR1 is MDHEN and CDR2 is SYDVKM.

The rearrangement links TRBV18 to TRBJ1-1; no definite D call. V was shortened by 1 base and J by 1 base, with 16 bases between the two germline ends. Per the germline V gene, CDR1 is KGHSH and CDR2 is LQKENI. The CDR3 is made up of 17 amino acids. CDR3 nucleotides: TGTGCCAGCTCACCACTTCCTAGCAAGGTGGGGAACACTGAAGCTTTCTTT. Protein product: CASSPLPSKVGNTEAFF.

The V gene is TRBV7-9, the J gene TRBJ2-7, with 12 bases matching TRBD1. The trim removed 5 bases at V and 6 bases at J, leaving 8 bases unmatched. The CDR3 consists of 15 residues. Germline-derived CDR1 and CDR2 are SEHNR and FQNEAQ (reference sequence). The CDR3: CASSKGDRGHGEQYF. The CDR3 region has the DNA TGTGCCAGCAGCAAAGGGGACAGGGGGCATGGCGAGCAGTACTTC.

The chain couples TRBV20-1 to TRBJ1-1, with TRBD1 matching over 8 bases. CDR1 is DFQATT and CDR2 is SNEGSKA in the germline V gene (reference sequence). The CDR3 is 13 residues long. Trimming at V came to 5 bases and at J to 6 bases, leaving 8 bases not matched to a gene. CDR3 coding DNA: TGCAGTGCTGGAGGGACAGGCCCGGCTGAAGCTTTCTTT. This translates into CSAGGTGPAEAFF.